This entry lists 5 T cell receptor beta chains sequenced from one sample in a study of post-analysis software for immune sequencing data. Study results and limitations: The five TRBV segments detected at higher frequency in patients than in controls included TRBV5-6, TRBV5-1 and TRBV20-1.

The antigens of these receptors remain unknown. Unique molecular identifiers were present in the TCR beta cDNA libraries. In TCRdb, the PCR reads were re-called with MiXCR into one record per CDR3 protein. The sample carries roughly 540,000 distinct CDR3 sequences, less than 40% recorded once. Sequenced: blood. The receptors here all came from a girl aged 2-17 years with multiple sclerosis.

The J gene is TRBJ2-3, the V gene TRBV6-2 or TRBV6-3, with 12 bases lining up with TRBD2. CDR1 is MNHEY, CDR2 SVGEGT, per germline. Trimming removed 8 bases from V and 6 bases from J; junction bases left unmatched: 6. The CDR3 sequence is 14 residues long. CDR3 nucleotide sequence: TGTGCCAGCCGGCTAGCGGGGGGGTTGGATACGCAGTATTTT. It is translated as CASRLAGGLDTQYF.

V gene TRBV3-1 combines with J gene TRBJ1-2; D uncertain. CDR3 length: 17 amino acids. Trimming removed 0 bases at V and 0 bases at J, with 14 bases between. From germline, CDR1 is LGHDT and CDR2 YNNKEL (reference sequence). CDR3 in amino acids: CASSQDWPGRANYGYTF. The CDR3 bases are TGTGCCAGCAGCCAAGATTGGCCGGGGAGGGCTAACTATGGCTACACCTTC. The full variable domain, completed using reference TRBV3-1 and TRBJ1-2, is DTAVSQTPKYLVTQMGNDKSIKCEQNLGHDTMYWYKQDSKKFLKIMFSYNNKELIINETVPNRFSPKSPDKAHLNLHINSLELGDSAVYFCASSQDWPGRANYGYTFGSGTRLTVV.

This clonotype was seen a few times. The rearrangement links TRBV7-9 to TRBJ2-3; D is uncertain. Between the trimmed V and J ends, which lost 7 bases and 10 bases, there was a span of 15 bases. Germline values: CDR1 SEHNR, CDR2 FQNEAQ (reference sequence). The CDR3 runs to 12 residues. The CDR3 here is CASIPLPQSQYF. CDR3 in DNA: TGTGCCAGCATCCCATTGCCCCAATCGCAGTATTTT.

The chain is built from TRBV6-1 and TRBJ2-3; 10 bases line up with TRBD2. V lost 0 bases, J lost 1 base, and 1 base stayed unmatched. From germline, CDR1 is MNHNS and CDR2 SASEGT. The CDR3 runs to 16 residues. The CDR3 protein is CASSEALAGGTDTQYF. Written as DNA, the CDR3 is TGTGCCAGCAGTGAAGCCCTAGCGGGGGGCACAGATACGCAGTATTTT.

The V and J genes are TRBV6-5 and TRBJ1-5; D may be TRBD1 (5 bases). This CDR3 comprises 17 residues. From germline, CDR1 is MNHEY and CDR2 SVGAGI. V was shortened by 6 bases and J by 1 base, with 19 bases between the two germline ends. In DNA, the CDR3 is TGTGCCAGCAGCTCTCGGGGGGGTGGTGGAAGCAATCAGCCCCAGCATTTT. This gives the protein CASSSRGGGGSNQPQHF.